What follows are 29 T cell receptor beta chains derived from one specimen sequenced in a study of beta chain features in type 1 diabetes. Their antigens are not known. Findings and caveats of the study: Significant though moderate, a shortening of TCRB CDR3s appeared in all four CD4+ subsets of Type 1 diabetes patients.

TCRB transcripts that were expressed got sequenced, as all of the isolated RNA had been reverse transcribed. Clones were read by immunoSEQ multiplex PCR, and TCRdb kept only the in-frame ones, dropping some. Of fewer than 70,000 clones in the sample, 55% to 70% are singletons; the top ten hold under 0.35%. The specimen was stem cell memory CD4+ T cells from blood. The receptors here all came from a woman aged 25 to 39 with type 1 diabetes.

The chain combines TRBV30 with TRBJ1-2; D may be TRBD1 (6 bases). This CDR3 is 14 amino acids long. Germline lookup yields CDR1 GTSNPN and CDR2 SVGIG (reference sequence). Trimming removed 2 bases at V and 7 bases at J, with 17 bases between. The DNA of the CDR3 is TGTGCCTGGAGTCCCCGGGGGAGGGGGTCTGGCTACACCTTC. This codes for CAWSPRGRGSGYTF.

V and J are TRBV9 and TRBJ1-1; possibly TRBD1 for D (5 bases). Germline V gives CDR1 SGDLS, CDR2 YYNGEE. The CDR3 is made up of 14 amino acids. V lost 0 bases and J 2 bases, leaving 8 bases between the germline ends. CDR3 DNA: TGTGCCAGCAGCGTAGGCCAGGGAAACACTGAAGCTTTCTTT. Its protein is CASSVGQGNTEAFF.

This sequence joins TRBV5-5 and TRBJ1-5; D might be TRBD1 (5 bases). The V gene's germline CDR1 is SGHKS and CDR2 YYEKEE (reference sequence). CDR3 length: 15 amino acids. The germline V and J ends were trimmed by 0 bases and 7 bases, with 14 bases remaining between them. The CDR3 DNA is TGTGCCAGCAGCTTGGAAAGGGGATTGGGACAGCCCCAGCATTTT. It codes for CASSLERGLGQPQHF.

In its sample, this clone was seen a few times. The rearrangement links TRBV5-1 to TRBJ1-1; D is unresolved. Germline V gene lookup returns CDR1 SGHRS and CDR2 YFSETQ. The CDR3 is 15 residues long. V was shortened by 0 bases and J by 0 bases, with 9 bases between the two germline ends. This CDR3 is CASSLAVTMNTEAFF. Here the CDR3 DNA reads TGCGCCAGCAGCTTGGCAGTAACGATGAACACTGAAGCTTTCTTT.

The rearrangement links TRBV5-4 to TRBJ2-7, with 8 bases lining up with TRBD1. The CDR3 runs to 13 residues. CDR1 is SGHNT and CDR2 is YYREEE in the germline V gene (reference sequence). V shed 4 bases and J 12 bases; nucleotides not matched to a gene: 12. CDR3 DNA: TGTGCCAGCAGCCCATGGACAGGGCAGAGGTGGTACTTC. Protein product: CASSPWTGQRWYF.

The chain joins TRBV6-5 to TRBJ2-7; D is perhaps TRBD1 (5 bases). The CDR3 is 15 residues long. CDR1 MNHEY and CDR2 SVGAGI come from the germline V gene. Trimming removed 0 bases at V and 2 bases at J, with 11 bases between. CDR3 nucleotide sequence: TGTGCCAGCAGTTACTCGTTCGACAGTGCCTACGAGCAGTACTTC. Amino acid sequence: CASSYSFDSAYEQYF.

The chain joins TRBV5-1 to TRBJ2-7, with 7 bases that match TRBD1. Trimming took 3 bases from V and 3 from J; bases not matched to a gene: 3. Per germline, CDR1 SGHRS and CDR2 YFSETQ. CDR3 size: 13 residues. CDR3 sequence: CASSWDSHYEQYF. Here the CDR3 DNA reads TGCGCCAGCAGCTGGGACAGCCACTACGAGCAGTACTTC.

The CDR3 region has the DNA TGTGCCAGCTCATCCCGGACAGGGGGTTTGAGCACTGAAGCTTTCTTT. Translating gives CASSSRTGGLSTEAFF. The chain employs TRBV18 and TRBJ1-1; the match to TRBD1 covers 10 bases. Trimming at V came to 5 bases and at J to 4 bases, leaving 10 bases not matched to a gene. In germline, CDR1 is KGHSH, CDR2 LQKENI. CDR3 length: 16 residues.

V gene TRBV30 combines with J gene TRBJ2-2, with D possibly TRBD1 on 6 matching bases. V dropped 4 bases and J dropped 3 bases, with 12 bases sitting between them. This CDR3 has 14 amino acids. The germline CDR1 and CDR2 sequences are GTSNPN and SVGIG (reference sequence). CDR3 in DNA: TGTGCCTGGAATAGGGGGTTGGACACCGGGGAGCTGTTTTTT. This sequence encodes CAWNRGLDTGELFF.

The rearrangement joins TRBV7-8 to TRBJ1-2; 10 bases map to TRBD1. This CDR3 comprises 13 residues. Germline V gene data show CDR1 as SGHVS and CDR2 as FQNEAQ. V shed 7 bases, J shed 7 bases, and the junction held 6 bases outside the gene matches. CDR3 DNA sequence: TGTGCCAGCATCAGACAGGGGGCAAGTGGCTACACCTTC. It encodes CASIRQGASGYTF.

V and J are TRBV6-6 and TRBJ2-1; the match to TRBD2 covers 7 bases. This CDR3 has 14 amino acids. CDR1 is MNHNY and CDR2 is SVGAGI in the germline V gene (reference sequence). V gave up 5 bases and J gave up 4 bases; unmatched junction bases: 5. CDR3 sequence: CASSTPSGYNEQFF. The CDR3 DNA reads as TGTGCCAGCAGTACCCCTAGCGGATACAATGAGCAGTTCTTC.

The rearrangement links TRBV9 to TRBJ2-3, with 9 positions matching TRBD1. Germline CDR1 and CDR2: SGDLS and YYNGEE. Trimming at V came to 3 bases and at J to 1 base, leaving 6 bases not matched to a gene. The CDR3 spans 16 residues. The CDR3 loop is CASSAARDRGTDTQYF. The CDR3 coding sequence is TGTGCCAGCAGCGCCGCCCGGGACAGGGGCACAGATACGCAGTATTTT.

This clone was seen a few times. DNA for the CDR3: TGTGCCAGCAGCTTAAGAGGTGAGGCCTACAATGAGCAGTTCTTC. Protein: CASSLRGEAYNEQFF. This sequence joins TRBV7-3 and TRBJ2-1; D remains ambiguous. Trimming pared 1 base from V and 2 bases from J, leaving 9 bases between. CDR3 length: 15 amino acids. Per germline, CDR1 SGHTA and CDR2 FQGTGA.

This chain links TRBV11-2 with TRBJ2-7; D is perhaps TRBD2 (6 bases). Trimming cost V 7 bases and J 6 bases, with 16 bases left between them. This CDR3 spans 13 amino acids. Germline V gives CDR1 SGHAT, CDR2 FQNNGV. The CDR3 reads CASTSGRVSEQYF. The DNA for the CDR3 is TGTGCCAGCACAAGCGGGCGGGTCTCCGAGCAGTACTTC.

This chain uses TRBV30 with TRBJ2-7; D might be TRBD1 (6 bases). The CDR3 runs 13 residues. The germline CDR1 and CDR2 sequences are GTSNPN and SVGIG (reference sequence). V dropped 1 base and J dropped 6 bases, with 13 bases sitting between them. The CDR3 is CAWSGWGPGEQYF. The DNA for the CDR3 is TGTGCCTGGAGTGGGTGGGGGCCGGGCGAGCAGTACTTC.

The CDR3 DNA reads as TGTGCCAGCAGGATAGGACAGAACACCGGGGAGCTGTTTTTT. Translated: CASRIGQNTGELFF. The V gene is TRBV28, the J gene TRBJ2-2, with D possibly TRBD1 on 5 matching bases. Germline V gene lookup returns CDR1 MDHEN and CDR2 SYDVKM. The CDR3 sequence is 14 residues long. Deletions cut 6 bases from V and 1 base from J, with 9 bases between.

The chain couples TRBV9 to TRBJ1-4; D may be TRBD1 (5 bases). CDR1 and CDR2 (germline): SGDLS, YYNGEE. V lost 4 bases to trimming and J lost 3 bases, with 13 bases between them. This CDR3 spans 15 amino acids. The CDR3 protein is CASSPQGAANEKLFF. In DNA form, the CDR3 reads TGTGCCAGCAGCCCTCAAGGGGCAGCTAATGAAAAACTGTTTTTT.

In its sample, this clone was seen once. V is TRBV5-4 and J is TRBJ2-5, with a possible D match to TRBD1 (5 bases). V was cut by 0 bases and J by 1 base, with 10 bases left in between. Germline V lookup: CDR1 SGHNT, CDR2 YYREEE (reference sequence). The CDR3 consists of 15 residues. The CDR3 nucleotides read TGTGCCAGCAGCTTGGGCAGGGCGACCCAAGAGACCCAGTACTTC. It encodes CASSLGRATQETQYF.

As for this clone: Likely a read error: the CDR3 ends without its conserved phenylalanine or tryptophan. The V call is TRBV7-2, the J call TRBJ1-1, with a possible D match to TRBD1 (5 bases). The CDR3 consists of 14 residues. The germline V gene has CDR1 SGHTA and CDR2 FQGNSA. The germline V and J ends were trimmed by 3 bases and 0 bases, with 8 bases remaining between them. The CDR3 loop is CASSFQGMNTEAFL. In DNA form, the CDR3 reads TGTGCCAGCAGCTTCCAGGGAATGAACACTGAAGCTTTCCTT.

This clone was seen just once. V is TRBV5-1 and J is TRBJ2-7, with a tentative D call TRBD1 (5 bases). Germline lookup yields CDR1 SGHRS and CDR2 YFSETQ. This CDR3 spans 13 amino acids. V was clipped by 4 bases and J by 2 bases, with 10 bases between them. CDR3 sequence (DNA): TGCGCCAGCAGCCTCGACAGAACCTACGAGCAGTACTTC. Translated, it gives CASSLDRTYEQYF.

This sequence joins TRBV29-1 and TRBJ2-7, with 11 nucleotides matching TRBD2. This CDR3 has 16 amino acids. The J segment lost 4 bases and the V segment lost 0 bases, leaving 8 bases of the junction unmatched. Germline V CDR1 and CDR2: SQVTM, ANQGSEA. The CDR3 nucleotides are TGCAGCGTTGAAGATATAACTAGCGGGAGTAGGTACGAGCAGTACTTC. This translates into CSVEDITSGSRYEQYF.

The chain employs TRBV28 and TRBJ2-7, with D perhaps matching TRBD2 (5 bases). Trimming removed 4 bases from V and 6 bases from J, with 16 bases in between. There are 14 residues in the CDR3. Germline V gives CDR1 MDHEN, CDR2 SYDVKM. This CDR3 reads CASSSAGPAGEQYF. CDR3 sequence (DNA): TGTGCCAGCAGTTCGGCCGGTCCTGCGGGCGAGCAGTACTTC.

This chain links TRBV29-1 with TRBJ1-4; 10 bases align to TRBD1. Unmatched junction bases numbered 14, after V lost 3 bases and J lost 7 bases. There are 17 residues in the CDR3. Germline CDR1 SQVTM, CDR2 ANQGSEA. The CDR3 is CSVEVTGGLWSSEKLFF. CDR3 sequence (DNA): TGCAGCGTTGAGGTGACAGGGGGCCTATGGTCATCTGAAAAACTGTTTTTT.

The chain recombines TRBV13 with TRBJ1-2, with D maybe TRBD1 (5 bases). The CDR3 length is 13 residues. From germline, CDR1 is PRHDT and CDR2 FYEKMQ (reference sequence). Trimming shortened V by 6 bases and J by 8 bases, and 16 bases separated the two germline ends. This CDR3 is CASRRAGGRGYTF. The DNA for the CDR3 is TGTGCCAGCAGGCGCGCGGGGGGTCGGGGCTACACCTTC.

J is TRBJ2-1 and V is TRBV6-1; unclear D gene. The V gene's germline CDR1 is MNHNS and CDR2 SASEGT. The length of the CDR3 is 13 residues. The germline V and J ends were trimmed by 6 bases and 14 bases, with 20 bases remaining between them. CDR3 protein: CASRPAFQRVEFF. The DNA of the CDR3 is TGTGCCAGCAGGCCCGCTTTTCAGCGTGTAGAGTTCTTC.

Written as DNA, the CDR3 is TGCGCCAGCAGCTTGACAGGACTAGCGATCTATGAGCAGTTCTTC. Translating it yields CASSLTGLAIYEQFF. V usage is TRBV5-1 and J usage is TRBJ2-1; 9 bases are shared with TRBD2. The J segment lost 8 bases and the V segment lost 1 base, leaving 7 bases of the junction unmatched. The CDR3 runs to 15 residues. The germline gives CDR1 SGHRS, CDR2 YFSETQ.

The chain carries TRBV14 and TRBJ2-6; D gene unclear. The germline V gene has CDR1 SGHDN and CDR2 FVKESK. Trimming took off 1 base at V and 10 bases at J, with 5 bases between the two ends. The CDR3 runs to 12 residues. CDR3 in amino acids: CASSQVENVLTF. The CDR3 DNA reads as TGTGCCAGCAGCCAAGTTGAGAACGTCCTGACTTTC.

This chain's CDR3 is CASSPQGDNNQPQHF. As DNA, the CDR3 is TGTGCCAGTAGTCCTCAGGGGGATAACAATCAGCCCCAGCATTTT. This chain uses TRBV19 with TRBJ1-5, with 7 bases lining up with TRBD1. The trim removed 5 bases at V and 3 bases at J, leaving 7 bases unmatched. The CDR3 extends over 15 amino acids. Per the germline V gene, CDR1 is LNHDA and CDR2 is SQIVND (reference sequence).

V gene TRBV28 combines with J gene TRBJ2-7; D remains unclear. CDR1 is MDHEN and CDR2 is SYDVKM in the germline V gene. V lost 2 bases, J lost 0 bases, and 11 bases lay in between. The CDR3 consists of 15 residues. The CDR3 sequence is CASSLGGQISYEQYF. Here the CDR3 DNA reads TGTGCCAGCAGTTTAGGCGGTCAAATCTCCTACGAGCAGTACTTC. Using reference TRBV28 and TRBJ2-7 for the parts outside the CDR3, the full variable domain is DVKVTQSSRYLVKRTGEKVFLECVQDMDHENMFWYRQDPGLGLRLIYFSYDVKMKEKGDIPEGYSVSREKKERFSLILESASTNQTSMYLCASSLGGQISYEQYFGPGTRLTVT.